The 23 T cell receptor beta chains below all came from one sample that was sequenced in a study of human T cells and chemical hapten exposure. One entry per CDR3 protein results from TCRdb running MiXCR on the RACE reads. Of about 39,000 distinct CDR3 sequences in the sample, 9.5% to 15% were seen once. Specified time point: pre-sensitization, week 0. Treatment: therapeutic diphenylcyclopropenone sensitization with weekly scalp DPC. Here the sequenced sample was whole blood, taken in connection with sensitization to the hapten diphenylcyclopropenone (DPC). The receptor source for this set is a woman aged 30 to 39 with alopecia areata. Some clones in this sample may be carry-over from other donors' samples.

This chain uses TRBV7-6 with TRBJ2-1; 9 nucleotides line up with TRBD2. V gave up 5 bases and J gave up 5 bases; unmatched junction bases: 7. The CDR3 length is 15 residues. Germline lookup yields CDR1 SGHVS and CDR2 FNYEAQ. The DNA for the CDR3 is TGTGCCAGCAGCGCAACCGGGACTAGCAACAATGAGCAGTTCTTC. Amino acid sequence: CASSATGTSNNEQFF.

The chain couples TRBV28 to TRBJ2-7; D is perhaps TRBD1 or TRBD2 (5 bases each). Trimming took 6 bases from V and 0 from J, leaving 9 bases between them. Germline V CDR1 and CDR2: MDHEN, SYDVKM. This CDR3 comprises 13 residues. In nucleotides, the CDR3 is TGTGCCAGCAGGGGGACGCCCTCCTACGAGCAGTACTTC. This sequence encodes CASRGTPSYEQYF.

This clonotype was seen repeatedly, ten times or more. CDR3 sequence: CASSSRDRGYEQYF. In nucleotides, the CDR3 is TGTGCCAGCTCATCCCGGGACAGGGGGTACGAGCAGTACTTC. The rearrangement links TRBV18 to TRBJ2-7, with 11 bases lining up with TRBD1. Looked up from germline, CDR1 is KGHSH and CDR2 is LQKENI. The junction had 4 bases not matched to a gene; V was cut back by 5 bases and J by 4 bases. CDR3 length: 14 amino acids.

V and J are TRBV28 and TRBJ2-3; 10 bases agree with TRBD1. This CDR3 has 17 amino acids. Germline trimming cut 5 bases from V and 3 bases from J; bases unmatched to any gene: 11. Germline V gene sequence: CDR1 MDHEN, CDR2 SYDVKM. Written as DNA, the CDR3 is TGTGCCAGCAGTCCAGCGACAGGGGGCGCGAGGACAGATACGCAGTATTTT. This translates into CASSPATGGARTDTQYF.

This clonotype was seen ten or more times. The rearrangement joins TRBV28 to TRBJ2-7; 8 positions match TRBD2. Germline V lookup: CDR1 MDHEN, CDR2 SYDVKM. The CDR3 sequence is 14 residues long. The trim removed 7 bases at V and 4 bases at J, leaving 9 bases unmatched. This CDR3 reads CASTPGSGMYEQYF. For the CDR3, the DNA is TGTGCCAGCACCCCAGGTAGCGGGATGTACGAGCAGTACTTC.

This clonotype appeared many times. The J gene is TRBJ1-2, the V gene TRBV2, with no clear D. The CDR3 covers 13 residues. Per the germline V gene, CDR1 is SNHLY and CDR2 is FYNNEI. Trimming left V 2 bases short and J 8 bases short, with 12 bases between. CDR3 residues: CASSEYGSPGYTF. Here the CDR3 DNA reads TGTGCCAGCAGTGAATATGGCTCTCCGGGCTACACCTTC.

This clonotype was seen many times. The chain combines TRBV7-9 with TRBJ2-1; a weak D match, TRBD2 (5 bases). The CDR3 spans 13 residues. Germline assignment: CDR1 SEHNR and CDR2 FQNEAQ (reference sequence). Trimming shortened V by 1 base and J by 9 bases, and 10 bases separated the two germline ends. This CDR3 reads CASSLGSGSEQFF. The CDR3 bases are TGTGCCAGCAGCTTAGGTAGTGGGAGTGAGCAGTTCTTC.

This chain joins TRBV20-1 and TRBJ2-7, with 7 bases lining up with TRBD2. The CDR3 has 13 residues. Germline loops: CDR1 DFQATT, CDR2 SNEGSKA (reference sequence). Losses at the gene ends were 6 bases for V and 2 bases for J; bases not matched to a gene: 7. CDR3 amino acids: CSALAETAYEQYF. The CDR3 DNA reads as TGCAGTGCCCTAGCGGAGACTGCCTACGAGCAGTACTTC.

The chain uses TRBV7-8 and TRBJ2-6; D gene unclear. Looked up from germline, CDR1 is SGHVS and CDR2 is FQNEAQ. The CDR3 extends over 18 amino acids. Trimming took off 1 base at V and 2 bases at J, with 15 bases between the two ends. CDR3 nucleotide sequence: TGTGCCAGCAGCTTAGGTAGTGACGGGTCGGCTGGGGCCAACGTCCTGACTTTC. It specifies CASSLGSDGSAGANVLTF.

At least ten counts were recorded for this clonotype. This sequence joins TRBV28 and TRBJ1-6, with D tentatively TRBD1 (5 bases). The CDR3 extends over 15 amino acids. V was trimmed by 4 bases and J by 2 bases, leaving 9 bases between them. Germline CDR1 and CDR2: MDHEN and SYDVKM. CDR3 sequence (DNA): TGTGCCAGCAGTTCTATGACAGCCTATAATTCACCCCTCCACTTT. Translation: CASSSMTAYNSPLHF.

This clonotype appeared many times. This chain joins TRBV7-3 and TRBJ2-1, with 9 bases matching TRBD2. The germline gives CDR1 SGHTA, CDR2 FQGTGA. This CDR3 contains 14 residues. The junction had 7 bases not matched to a gene; V was cut back by 5 bases and J by 8 bases. As DNA, the CDR3 is TGTGCCAGCAGCCCACGCGGGGGGGTCCATGAGCAGTTCTTC. It is translated as CASSPRGGVHEQFF.

This clonotype was picked up many times. The chain uses TRBV9 and TRBJ2-3, with D unclear. CDR3 length: 16 residues. Per the germline V gene, CDR1 is SGDLS and CDR2 is YYNGEE. The V end was cut by 7 bases, the J end by 1 base, with 19 bases between. The CDR3 DNA reads as TGTGCCAGCGGCCCCGCAGGCGTAGACGGCACAGATACGCAGTATTTT. Residues: CASGPAGVDGTDTQYF.

This clonotype was found a few times. The rearrangement joins TRBV29-1 to TRBJ2-7; D gene unclear. The length of the CDR3 is 13 residues. CDR1 SQVTM and CDR2 ANQGSEA come from the germline V gene. V lost 4 bases, J lost 0 bases, and 10 bases lay in between. The CDR3: CSVVHANSYEQYF. CDR3 sequence (DNA): TGCAGCGTTGTGCATGCAAACTCCTACGAGCAGTACTTC.

Only a few counts were recorded for this clonotype. The chain uses TRBV20-1 and TRBJ2-7; 7 nucleotides match TRBD2. Germline V gene lookup returns CDR1 DFQATT and CDR2 SNEGSKA (reference sequence). The CDR3 consists of 14 residues. The trim removed 4 bases at V and 2 bases at J, leaving 8 bases unmatched. This chain's CDR3 is CSATIAGKAYEQYF. CDR3 nucleotide sequence: TGCAGTGCTACCATAGCGGGCAAGGCCTACGAGCAGTACTTC.

This clonotype was counted a few times. The CDR3 protein is CASSPGGLTSGTQYF. In DNA, the CDR3 is TGTGCCAGCAGCCCCGGGGGACTGACGTCTGGTACGCAGTATTTT. The chain couples TRBV7-2 to TRBJ2-3; D possibly corresponds to TRBD2 (6 bases). V lost 5 bases to trimming and J lost 8 bases, with 20 bases between them. CDR1 SGHTA and CDR2 FQGNSA come from the germline V gene. The CDR3 is 15 residues long.

This clonotype was counted only a few times. CDR3: CASSPGSLSRETQYF. DNA for the CDR3: TGTGCCAGCAGCCCAGGGTCCCTAAGTCGGGAGACCCAGTACTTC. V gene TRBV4-2 combines with J gene TRBJ2-5; D is possibly TRBD1 (5 bases). Germline V gives CDR1 LGHNA, CDR2 YNFKEQ. This CDR3 comprises 15 residues. V lost 4 bases and J 5 bases, leaving 17 bases between the germline ends.

In this sample, this clonotype turned up many times. The chain couples TRBV4-3 to TRBJ2-2; unclear D gene. Per the germline V gene, CDR1 is LGHNA and CDR2 is YSLEER. The V gene lost 3 bases and the J gene lost 9 bases, with 14 bases spanning the gap. The CDR3 loop spans 14 amino acids. The CDR3 is CASSQALGERELFF. The CDR3 region has the DNA TGCGCCAGCAGCCAGGCGTTAGGAGAGAGGGAGCTGTTTTTT.

This clonotype was recorded many times. The chain is built from TRBV27 and TRBJ2-2; 7 bases map to TRBD1. CDR3 length: 16 amino acids. Germline assignment: CDR1 MNHEY and CDR2 SMNVEV (reference sequence). After removal of 0 bases from V and 7 bases from J, the junction contained 8 bases not matched to a gene. CDR3 protein: CASSLSLPDRVGELFF. CDR3 sequence (DNA): TGTGCCAGCAGTTTATCGCTTCCTGACAGGGTCGGGGAGCTGTTTTTT.

This clonotype has just a few counts. The rearrangement joins TRBV20-1 to TRBJ2-7; possible D gene TRBD2, 6 bases. Trimming took off 0 bases at V and 7 bases at J, with 16 bases between the two ends. The germline V gene encodes CDR1 DFQATT and CDR2 SNEGSKA (reference sequence). The CDR3 has 14 residues. The CDR3 DNA is TGCAGTGCTAGAGATATGGACGAGGAGGGAGAGCAGTACTTC. This translates into CSARDMDEEGEQYF.

V is TRBV12-3 or TRBV12-4 and J is TRBJ1-2; D is unresolved. V gave up 2 bases and J gave up 8 bases, with 12 bases separating them. This CDR3 region has 13 residues. Here the CDR3 DNA reads TGTGCCAGCAGTTTACCTGGGCGCTGGGGCTACACCTTC. Translation: CASSLPGRWGYTF.

This clonotype was detected many times. V and J are TRBV20-1 and TRBJ2-5; 13 nucleotides line up with TRBD2. The CDR3 loop spans 16 amino acids. V shed 1 base and J 5 bases; nucleotides not matched to a gene: 7. CDR1 DFQATT and CDR2 SNEGSKA come from the germline V gene (reference sequence). The CDR3 reads CSARVWTSGSSETQYF. The DNA of the CDR3 is TGCAGTGCTAGAGTCTGGACTAGCGGGAGTAGCGAGACCCAGTACTTC.

The gene calls are TRBV28 and TRBJ1-3; D may be TRBD1 (5 bases). Trimming removed 1 base at V and 0 bases at J, with 10 bases between. CDR1 MDHEN and CDR2 SYDVKM come from the germline V gene. There are 16 residues in the CDR3. Here the CDR3 reads CASSLLTVLSGNTIYF. CDR3 DNA: TGTGCCAGCAGTTTATTGACAGTTCTCTCTGGAAACACCATATATTTT.

This clonotype was detected many times. V is TRBV27 and J is TRBJ2-2; the D call may be TRBD1 or TRBD2 (6 bases each). V gave up 5 bases and J gave up 6 bases, with 16 bases separating them. This CDR3 has 15 residues. Germline CDR1 MNHEY, CDR2 SMNVEV (reference sequence). The CDR3: CASSIIAAGAGELFF. The CDR3 DNA follows: TGTGCCAGCAGTATCATAGCGGCAGGGGCCGGGGAGCTGTTTTTT.